These 22 T cell receptor beta chains share one sample of origin, sequenced in a study of blood T cell repertoires in COVID-19. The assay was immunoSEQ multiplex PCR, and TCRdb's table has in-frame clones only and misses some. Here the sample spans around 140,000 clones, about 85% being singletons. Input material: peripheral blood. The receptors stem from a human donor with acute or convalescent COVID-19. The donor label of this sample is uncertain.

The chain links TRBV7-3 to TRBJ2-3; perhaps TRBD2 as D (5 bases). Germline V CDR1 and CDR2: SGHTA, FQGTGA. Trimming took off 5 bases at V and 2 bases at J, with 11 bases between the two ends. The CDR3 sequence is 14 residues long. The CDR3 loop reads CASSKDSLTDTQYF. CDR3 nucleotide sequence: TGTGCCAGCAGCAAGGACTCCCTCACAGATACGCAGTATTTT.

The chain carries TRBV29-1 and TRBJ2-3; 7 bases fit TRBD1. Germline lookup yields CDR1 SQVTM and CDR2 ANQGSEA. V trimming: 7 bases; J trimming: 2 bases; junction bases outside the gene matches: 12. The CDR3 loop spans 15 amino acids. For the CDR3, the DNA is TGCAGCGCCTCCTACCCGGGACAGAACACAGATACGCAGTATTTT. Its translation: CSASYPGQNTDTQYF.

Here the CDR3 reads CASSLDREETQYF. CDR3 DNA: TGTGCCAGCAGCCTGGACAGGGAAGAGACCCAGTACTTC. The rearrangement links TRBV7-3 to TRBJ2-5, with 8 bases lining up with TRBD1. Per the germline V gene, CDR1 is SGHTA and CDR2 is FQGTGA. The V and J ends lost 5 bases and 3 bases, in that order; junction bases with no gene match: 2. The CDR3 consists of 13 residues.

The chain is built from TRBV7-2 and TRBJ2-3; D perhaps matches TRBD2 (5 bases). The CDR3 is made up of 15 amino acids. Trimming left V 1 base short and J 0 bases short, with 8 bases between. The germline V gene has CDR1 SGHTA and CDR2 FQGNSA. CDR3 DNA: TGTGCCAGCAGCTTAGTGCGGGCTAGCACAGATACGCAGTATTTT. It is translated as CASSLVRASTDTQYF.

This sequence joins TRBV6-2 or TRBV6-3 and TRBJ1-1, with D maybe TRBD1 (6 bases). Trimming removed 1 base at V and 1 base at J, with 7 bases between. The germline V gene has CDR1 MNHEY and CDR2 SVGEGT. The CDR3 spans 14 residues. CDR3: CASSYLGQNTEAFF. The CDR3 DNA reads as TGTGCCAGCAGTTACTTGGGACAGAACACTGAAGCTTTCTTT.

The chain joins TRBV6-5 to TRBJ1-4; 10 positions match TRBD1. The junction had 4 bases not matched to a gene; V was cut back by 5 bases and J by 7 bases. CDR1 and CDR2 (germline): MNHEY, SVGAGI. There are 14 residues in the CDR3. This CDR3 reads CASSKGQGSEKLFF. CDR3 coding DNA: TGTGCCAGCAGTAAGGGACAGGGGAGTGAAAAACTGTTTTTT.

V is TRBV2 and J is TRBJ1-5; possible D gene TRBD1, 5 bases. This CDR3 spans 15 amino acids. V lost 4 bases to trimming and J lost 3 bases, with 13 bases between them. CDR1 SNHLY and CDR2 FYNNEI come from the germline V gene. CDR3 DNA sequence: TGTGCCAGCAGTGCCGACAGAATACCCAATCAGCCCCAGCATTTT. As protein: CASSADRIPNQPQHF.

The CDR3 DNA follows: TGTGCCAGCAAGGGACAGGGAGGTTTAGGTGGCTACACCTTC. Translated: CASKGQGGLGGYTF. The rearrangement joins TRBV6-5 to TRBJ1-2; TRBD1 agrees at 9 bases. CDR3 length: 14 amino acids. The germline V gene has CDR1 MNHEY and CDR2 SVGAGI. V shed 7 bases and J 7 bases; nucleotides not matched to a gene: 10.

This clone was seen only once. The rearrangement uses TRBV7-9 and TRBJ2-1; 14 positions match TRBD2. The CDR3 is 18 residues long. Germline CDR1 reads SEHNR; CDR2 reads FQNEAQ (reference sequence). V was clipped by 5 bases and J by 6 bases; unmatched bases: 12. The CDR3 bases are TGTGCCAGCAGCCTTAGCCCGGGACTAGCGGGAGCCGGCAATGAGCAGTTCTTC. This gives the protein CASSLSPGLAGAGNEQFF.

The chain uses TRBV19 and TRBJ1-2; D uncertain. Between the trimmed V and J ends, which lost 3 bases and 1 base, there was a span of 12 bases. CDR3 length: 15 amino acids. CDR1 LNHDA and CDR2 SQIVND come from the germline V gene (reference sequence). CDR3: CASSMVAAFNYGYTF. Written as DNA, the CDR3 is TGTGCCAGTAGTATGGTAGCAGCTTTTAACTATGGCTACACCTTC.

The CDR3: CACKRGPVGQGRYGYTF. The CDR3 DNA sequence: TGTGCCTGCAAGCGCGGCCCCGTGGGACAGGGGAGGTATGGCTACACCTTC. The chain uses TRBV2 and TRBJ1-2; the match to TRBD1 covers 10 bases. Trimming took 11 bases from V and 5 from J; bases not matched to a gene: 20. Looked up from germline, CDR1 is SNHLY and CDR2 is FYNNEI. The CDR3 spans 17 residues.

The V call is TRBV6-5, the J call TRBJ1-4; the D is unclear. The CDR3 covers 15 residues. Germline V gene lookup returns CDR1 MNHEY and CDR2 SVGAGI. Between the trimmed V and J ends, which lost 2 bases and 4 bases, there was a span of 11 bases. CDR3 in DNA: TGTGCCAGCAGTTACCGGGGAGTAGGTAATGAAAAACTGTTTTTT. Its translation is CASSYRGVGNEKLFF.

This clone was recorded only once. The chain carries TRBV4-1 and TRBJ2-4; the D gene is possibly TRBD2 (6 bases). The CDR3 has 15 amino acids. Per germline, CDR1 MGHRA and CDR2 YSYEKL. V was pared by 0 bases and J by 9 bases, with 15 bases between. CDR3 region: CASSQDHEEGGIQYF. The CDR3 region has the DNA TGCGCCAGCAGCCAAGATCATGAGGAGGGCGGCATTCAGTACTTC.

The rearrangement joins TRBV7-2 to TRBJ1-4; D may be TRBD1 (5 bases). This CDR3 is built from 15 residues. Germline lookup yields CDR1 SGHTA and CDR2 FQGNSA. The V end lost 2 bases, the J end lost 4 bases, and 11 bases lay between the germline ends. Here the CDR3 reads CASSLTRQSNEKLFF. In DNA, the CDR3 is TGTGCCAGCAGCTTAACCCGACAGAGTAATGAAAAACTGTTTTTT.

The V and J genes are TRBV28 and TRBJ2-2; D is ambiguous. Trimming took 5 bases from V and 1 from J, leaving 11 bases between them. This CDR3 spans 15 amino acids. Germline values: CDR1 MDHEN, CDR2 SYDVKM. CDR3 sequence (DNA): TGTGCCAGCAGTATTCCCAGACAGAACACCGGGGAGCTGTTTTTT. It codes for CASSIPRQNTGELFF.

The J gene is TRBJ1-2, the V gene TRBV4-3; D perhaps matches TRBD1 (6 bases). Trimming removed 0 bases at V and 9 bases at J, with 14 bases between. CDR1 is LGHNA and CDR2 is YSLEER in the germline V gene. This CDR3 has 14 residues. DNA of the CDR3: TGCGCCAGCAGCCAAGATCGCCGAACAGGGAGCTACACCTTC. Translated: CASSQDRRTGSYTF.

The chain is built from TRBV19 and TRBJ1-2, with TRBD1 as a possible D gene (5 bases). Trimming pared 7 bases from V and 2 bases from J, leaving 17 bases between. Looked up from germline, CDR1 is LNHDA and CDR2 is SQIVND (reference sequence). The CDR3 runs to 15 residues. This CDR3 is CASTPGGYGNYGYTF. CDR3 DNA: TGTGCCAGTACCCCGGGGGGGTATGGGAACTATGGCTACACCTTC. Full variable domain (outside the CDR3, taken from reference TRBV19 and TRBJ1-2): DGGITQSPKYLFRKEGQNVTLSCEQNLNHDAMYWYRQDPGQGLRLIYYSQIVNDFQKGDIAEGYSVSREKKESFPLTVTSAQKNPTAFYLCASTPGGYGNYGYTFGSGTRLTVV.

The chain has TRBV5-1 and TRBJ1-1; D is possibly TRBD1 (6 bases). The length of the CDR3 is 18 residues. Germline V gives CDR1 SGHRS, CDR2 YFSETQ. The ends were cut back, 0 bases at V and 3 bases at J, with 21 bases in the middle. Here the CDR3 reads CASSLAGGGRGSDTEAFF. For the CDR3, the DNA is TGCGCCAGCAGCTTGGCGGGCGGGGGGCGCGGGTCGGACACTGAAGCTTTCTTT.

The chain joins TRBV30 to TRBJ1-4; TRBD1 might be the D (5 bases). Germline CDR1 and CDR2: GTSNPN and SVGIG (reference sequence). The CDR3 is 15 amino acids. The germline V and J ends were trimmed by 2 bases and 10 bases, with 20 bases remaining between them. This CDR3 reads CAWSSGDLSGGKLFF. For the CDR3, the DNA is TGTGCCTGGAGTTCGGGGGACTTATCCGGCGGAAAACTGTTTTTT.

The V and J genes are TRBV5-6 and TRBJ2-7; D unclear. Germline V CDR1 and CDR2: SGHDT, YYEEEE. V was shortened by 2 bases and J by 0 bases, with 12 bases between the two germline ends. CDR3 length: 15 residues. CDR3 coding DNA: TGTGCCAGCAGCTTTCGGAAAAGGAGCTCCTACGAGCAGTACTTC. It specifies CASSFRKRSSYEQYF.

The sample holds one count of this clone. The V and J genes are TRBV6-2 or TRBV6-3 and TRBJ2-1; D possibly corresponds to TRBD1 (5 bases). CDR3 size: 16 residues. The germline CDR1 and CDR2 sequences are MNHEY and SVGEGT. Trimming cost V 0 bases and J 0 bases, with 9 bases left between them. CDR3 DNA sequence: TGTGCCAGCAGTTACTCGTATAGGGGCTCCTACAATGAGCAGTTCTTC. Translation gives CASSYSYRGSYNEQFF.

The J gene is TRBJ1-5, the V gene TRBV6-4; D is ambiguous. The CDR3 totals 17 residues. The V gene lost 2 bases and the J gene lost 1 base, with 15 bases spanning the gap. Per germline, CDR1 MRHNA and CDR2 SNTAGT. CDR3 in amino acids: CASSDPAGRVSNQPQHF. CDR3 coding DNA: TGTGCCAGCAGTGACCCCGCGGGTCGGGTAAGCAATCAGCCCCAGCATTTT.